This T cell receptor (beta chain) was documented in a study of CXCR3-negative and CXCR3-positive naive CD8 T cells. Study-wide points: More hydrophobic TRB CDR3s were found in CXCR3-positive naive cells than in CXCR3-negative naive cells. From TRB CDR3 properties, TCR strength was inferred; surface CD5 did not differ between naive subsets. Partially decreased CXCR3 expression was recorded after cryopreservation, and fresh PBMCs were used in most assays. For memory CD8+ cells diversity was much lower, but both naive subsets had comparably high diversity.

The CDR3 is 13 residues long. With UMI labels, 5' RACE was used to prepare the TRB cDNA libraries. Each CDR3 protein gets one entry in TCRdb, which reprocessed the 5' RACE reads and gives no DNA. The sample's table shows approximately 83,000 distinct CDR3 sequences. Remarks on this clonotype: Its cognate antigen is unknown.

Material for sequencing was naive CXCR3- CD8+ T cells from blood. Subset: CD45RO-CCR7+CD27+CD95- naive CD8+ T cells lacking CXCR3 (TNR3-). The TCR originated in a human donor in good health. Some clones in this sample may be carry-over from other donors' samples. The chain carries TRBV12-3 or TRBV12-4 and TRBJ1-1. The CDR3 reads CASSLGGKTEAFF.